The sequence of this T cell receptor (beta chain) was determined in a study of human T cells and chemical hapten exposure. General observations from the study: While controls formed fewer of them, expanded TCRs formed significantly more large CDR3 similarity clusters.

This clonotype came up a few times. Its antigen is unknown. With V trimmed by 5 bases and J by 4 bases, 8 bases remained unmatched. CDR1 is MDHEN, CDR2 SYDVKM, per germline. The CDR3 is made up of 15 amino acids. The time point was: pre-sensitization, week 0. Treatment indicated: therapeutic diphenylcyclopropenone sensitization with weekly scalp DPC. Samples of blood were obtained prior to the application of each patch test. Blood, whole and unfractionated, served as the source for total RNA extraction. Each CDR3 protein gets one entry after TCRdb re-called the RACE reads with MiXCR. Found here are about 260,000 distinct CDR3 sequences, approximately 8.6% of them singletons; the top ten hold 2% to 2.5%.

This chain uses TRBV28 with TRBJ1-3; TRBD1 matches 7 bases. The TCR comes from a woman in her thirties or forties with alopecia areata. Some clones in this sample may be carry-over from other donors' samples. The source material was whole blood, sampled in connection with sensitization to the hapten diphenylcyclopropenone (DPC). CDR3 protein: CASSLRQGTGNTIYF. Written as DNA, the CDR3 is TGTGCCAGCAGTCTCAGACAGGGAACAGGAAACACCATATATTTT.